Listed below are T cell receptor beta chains from one sample, sequenced in a study of shared clonotypes between healthy human individuals. Sequencing used immunoSEQ multiplex PCR; TCRdb keeps in-frame clones, though not all of them. The sample includes about 2.4 million clones, around 90% of them seen just once. The sequenced material came from naive CD4+ T cells sorted from blood. Every receptor here comes from a man between 18 and 35 years old in good health. Both conserved end residues are part of each CDR3. A D gene is named only where the DNA matches it firmly. Where a row states a size, it is once, few, many or the class of an expanded clone; other rows omit it.

j_gene,v_gene,len,d_gene,abundance,CDR3nt,CDR3aa
TRBJ2-5,TRBV7-2,12,-,-,TGTGCCAGCAGCTTATTCTGGGAGACCCAGTACTTC,CASSLFWETQYF
TRBJ1-2,TRBV6-6,14,TRBD1,-,TGTGCCAGCAGGCCCGGGACAGTGGCTAATGGCTACACCTTC,CASRPGTVANGYTF
TRBJ2-2,TRBV25-1,16,-,-,TGTGCCAGCAGTGGGCGAGGACCCTCGGGCGCCGGGGAGCTGTTTTTT,CASSGRGPSGAGELFF
TRBJ1-3,TRBV9,14,-,-,TGTGCCAGCAGCGTAGACAGGGTTGGAAACACCATATATTTT,CASSVDRVGNTIYF
TRBJ1-2,TRBV7-2,14,-,-,TGTGCCAGCAGCTTAGATCGATGGGCGGAAGGCTACACCTTC,CASSLDRWAEGYTF
TRBJ2-6,TRBV11-1,18,TRBD2,-,TGTGCCAGCAGCTTAGGTAGCGGGGGGTTCACTGGGGCCAACGTCCTGACTTTC,CASSLGSGGFTGANVLTF
TRBJ1-4,TRBV5-1,15,-,-,TGCGCCAGCAATATAGGAGGGGTAGCTAATGAAAAACTGTTTTTT,CASNIGGVANEKLFF
TRBJ2-5,TRBV7-9,14,-,once,TGTGCCAGCAGCTTAGGATTAGGGCCAGAGACCCAGTACTTC,CASSLGLGPETQYF
TRBJ2-7,TRBV11-2,15,-,-,TGTGCCAGCAGCTTAGTTGGACAGTACTCCTACGAGCAGTACTTC,CASSLVGQYSYEQYF
TRBJ2-1,TRBV28,13,TRBD2,-,TGTGCCAGCAGTTTGCGGGGGGCTAATGAGCAGTTCTTC,CASSLRGANEQFF
TRBJ2-7,TRBV10-3,15,-,-,TGTGCCATTGACTCAGGGGAAAGGAGCTCCTACGAGCAGTACTTC,CAIDSGERSSYEQYF
TRBJ2-7,TRBV28,13,-,-,TGTGCCAGCAAGCCGAGAAGCTCCTACGAGCAGTACTTC,CASKPRSSYEQYF
TRBJ2-5,TRBV2,13,TRBD1,-,TGTGCCAGCAGTTACAGGGGGCGCGAGACCCAGTACTTC,CASSYRGRETQYF
TRBJ2-7,TRBV6-1,14,-,-,TGTGCCAGCAGCCCTGGCTTACCAACCTACGAGCAGTACTTC,CASSPGLPTYEQYF
TRBJ1-1,TRBV5-1,15,TRBD1,-,TGCGCCAGCAGCAGACCGACAGGGGACGACACTGAAGCTTTCTTT,CASSRPTGDDTEAFF
TRBJ1-2,TRBV6-5,11,-,-,TGTGCCACCCAAGCCGGGGGCGGCTACACCTTC,CATQAGGGYTF
TRBJ1-2,TRBV7-9,13,-,-,TGTGCCAGCAGCTTAGGGGGGCAGGATGGCTACACCTTC,CASSLGGQDGYTF
TRBJ2-7,TRBV11-2,15,TRBD1,-,TGTGCCAGCAGACCTCAGGGGGCCAATTCCTACGAGCAGTACTTC,CASRPQGANSYEQYF
TRBJ1-5,TRBV15,12,-,few,TGTGCCACCAGCAGAGATGATCAGCCCCAGCATTTT,CATSRDDQPQHF
TRBJ2-1,TRBV5-1,16,TRBD2,-,TGCGCCAGCAGCCCTAGCGGGGGGGCTTCTTACAATGAGCAGTTCTTC,CASSPSGGASYNEQFF
TRBJ2-7,TRBV28,12,-,-,TGTGCCACTACCCATGCGGTGGGGGAGCAGTACTTC,CATTHAVGEQYF
TRBJ1-6,TRBV30,14,-,-,TGTGCCTGGAGTGTCGGCAGGGGAGCTTCACCCCTCCACTTT,CAWSVGRGASPLHF
TRBJ2-5,TRBV4-3,15,-,-,TGCGCCAGCAGCCAAACAGGGACAAGAGAGGAGACCCAGTACTTC,CASSQTGTREETQYF
TRBJ1-4,TRBV29-1,13,-,once,TGCAGCGTCCGCGGGGGGGCGCCTGAAAAACTGTTTTTT,CSVRGGAPEKLFF
TRBJ2-7,TRBV2,14,-,-,TGTGCCAGCAGTGGGCAGGGGACGTACTACGAGCAGTACTTC,CASSGQGTYYEQYF
TRBJ1-5,TRBV7-8,16,-,-,TGTGCCAGCAGCTTCGAGGGATTGGGTCGTTATCAGCCCCAGCATTTT,CASSFEGLGRYQPQHF
TRBJ2-4,TRBV15,14,TRBD1,-,TGTGCCACCGAATCAGGACAGGGGACAAACATTCAGTACTTC,CATESGQGTNIQYF
TRBJ2-2,TRBV6-5,12,-,-,TGTGCCAGCAGTTTCGAAGGCGGGGAGCTGTTTTTT,CASSFEGGELFF
TRBJ2-5,TRBV30,14,-,once,TGTGCCTGGAGCTCACGGAGAGGGGCCGAGACCCAGTACTTC,CAWSSRRGAETQYF
TRBJ1-4,TRBV9,15,TRBD1,-,TGTGCCAGCAGCCCACGGACAGGTTTGAATGAAAAACTGTTTTTT,CASSPRTGLNEKLFF
TRBJ2-3,TRBV18,17,TRBD2,-,TGTGCCAGCTCAAGATTATTAGCGGGAGGGATCACAGATACGCAGTATTTT,CASSRLLAGGITDTQYF
TRBJ1-4,TRBV28,14,-,once,TGTGCCAGCACACCTGGATCAACTAATGAAAAACTGTTTTTT,CASTPGSTNEKLFF
TRBJ1-2,TRBV2,14,-,few,TGTGCCAGCACGGGACAAGGGACCTACTATGGCTACACCTTC,CASTGQGTYYGYTF
TRBJ1-3,TRBV11-2,14,-,-,TGTGCCAGCAGCAGACAGACAGCTGGAAACACCATATATTTT,CASSRQTAGNTIYF
TRBJ1-3,TRBV11-3,14,-,-,TGTGCCAGCAGCTTAACCCCGTTTGGCGGCACCATATATTTT,CASSLTPFGGTIYF
TRBJ1-2,TRBV10-3,14,-,-,TGTGCCATCAGTGAAGGGGGAGCTAACTATGGCTACACCTTC,CAISEGGANYGYTF
TRBJ1-2,TRBV28,15,-,-,TGTGCCAGCAGCCCAACCCCGGGACAACCTCATGGCTACACCTTC,CASSPTPGQPHGYTF
TRBJ2-7,TRBV30,11,-,few,TGTGCCTGGAGTGTCTCCTACGAGCAGTACTTC,CAWSVSYEQYF
TRBJ1-1,TRBV10-3,14,-,few,TGTGCCATCAGCGCTACAGGCTTCCACACTGAAGCTTTCTTT,CAISATGFHTEAFF
TRBJ1-2,TRBV2,16,-,-,TGTGCCAGCAGTGAGGCACAGGGAGTAGGGCTCTATGGCTACACCTTC,CASSEAQGVGLYGYTF
TRBJ2-7,TRBV9,15,-,-,TGTGCCAGCAGCACCGGGACAACCTCCCCCTACGAGCAGTACTTC,CASSTGTTSPYEQYF
TRBJ1-2,TRBV2,12,-,-,TGTGCCAGCAGTCGGGGGTCCTATGGCTACACCTTC,CASSRGSYGYTF
TRBJ1-4,TRBV5-1,13,-,-,TGCGCCAGCAGTGTGGGGACGACTGAAAAACTGTTTTTT,CASSVGTTEKLFF
TRBJ2-4,TRBV18,14,-,-,TGTGCCAGCTCACCGTTCCAGGGGAAAAACATTCAGTACTTC,CASSPFQGKNIQYF
TRBJ2-3,TRBV7-6,18,TRBD2,once,TGTGCCAGCAGCTTAGTAGCGGGAAACCGAGGGGGCACAGATACGCAGTATTTT,CASSLVAGNRGGTDTQYF
TRBJ1-6,TRBV5-1,16,TRBD1,-,TGCGCCAGCAGCTCAGAACAGGGGGCGCGAAGTTCACCCCTCCACTTT,CASSSEQGARSSPLHF
TRBJ2-7,TRBV25-1,14,-,-,TGTGCCAGCAGTGAAGGGGGACATACCTACGAGCAGTACTTC,CASSEGGHTYEQYF
TRBJ2-7,TRBV11-2,17,TRBD1,-,TGTGCCAGCAGCTTATTGACGGGACAGGGACCGGGGATCGAGCAGTACTTC,CASSLLTGQGPGIEQYF
TRBJ1-2,TRBV7-9,12,-,-,TGTGCCAGCAGCTCGAGGGGGTATGGCTACACCTTC,CASSSRGYGYTF
TRBJ2-7,TRBV5-8,15,TRBD1,-,TGTGCCAGCAGCTTGGCCGGGACAGGGGGATACGAGCAGTACTTC,CASSLAGTGGYEQYF
TRBJ1-5,TRBV19,14,-,-,TGTGCCAGTAGTATAATGGGGGAGGATCAGCCCCAGCATTTT,CASSIMGEDQPQHF